This T cell receptor (beta chain) was documented in a study of blood T cell repertoires in COVID-19. Study overall: Spain, Italy and the United States supplied samples that represented acute and convalescent COVID-19.

From germline, CDR1 is MDHEN and CDR2 SYDVKM. V lost 2 bases to trimming and J lost 7 bases; unmatched junction nucleotides: 23. The CDR3 has 19 amino acids. Produced via immunoSEQ multiplex PCR; TCRdb's table is partial and in-frame only. The sample gives 140,000 or so clones, approximately 80% of which show up once; approximately 8.2% is in the top ten. The chain carries TRBV28 and TRBJ2-7, with 7 bases matching TRBD2. The TCR comes from a human donor in a cohort sampled during active COVID-19. Source material: peripheral blood. CDR3 sequence: CASSLPAVGVTGRLREQYF. The DNA for the CDR3 is TGTGCCAGCAGTTTACCGGCGGTGGGGGTAACCGGGAGGTTGAGGGAGCAGTACTTC.